These 26 T cell receptor beta chains came from one sample sequenced in a study of shared clonotypes between healthy human individuals. Sequencing used immunoSEQ multiplex PCR; TCRdb keeps in-frame clones, though not all of them. The sample has about 480,000 clones; about three quarters are singletons. Specimen: PBMCs. These receptors all come from a woman between 40 and 55 years old in good health. Some clones in this sample may be carry-over from other donors' samples.

Here the CDR3 reads CASIKSGEYNEQFF. The CDR3 DNA is TGTGCCAGCATTAAAAGCGGCGAATACAATGAGCAGTTCTTC. The chain uses TRBV6-5 and TRBJ2-1, with TRBD2 as a possible D gene (5 bases). Germline V gene sequence: CDR1 MNHEY, CDR2 SVGAGI. This CDR3 comprises 14 residues. The V gene lost 7 bases and the J gene lost 4 bases, with 14 bases spanning the gap.

This clone has just a few counts. The rearrangement joins TRBV4-2 to TRBJ2-1; possible D gene TRBD2, 6 bases. Germline V lookup: CDR1 LGHNA, CDR2 YNFKEQ. V was pared by 3 bases and J by 6 bases, with 15 bases between. The CDR3 sequence is 15 residues long. The CDR3 sequence is CASSQKGGKSNEQFF. DNA for the CDR3: TGTGCCAGCAGCCAGAAGGGCGGGAAGAGCAATGAGCAGTTCTTC.

This sequence joins TRBV7-2 and TRBJ2-7; 12 nucleotides align to TRBD2. The V gene end was trimmed by 3 bases and the J gene end by 4 bases; junction bases not matched to a gene: 4. This CDR3 contains 15 residues. The germline V gene has CDR1 SGHTA and CDR2 FQGNSA. In DNA, the CDR3 is TGTGCCAGCAGCTTCCCGACTAGCGGGAGTTACGAGCAGTACTTC. Its translation: CASSFPTSGSYEQYF.

Of note for this clone: The same CDR3 is also encoded by other DNA sequences in this sample. V is TRBV28 and J is TRBJ2-7, with D unclear. Per germline, CDR1 MDHEN and CDR2 SYDVKM. V lost 2 bases and J 7 bases, leaving 6 bases between the germline ends. The CDR3 runs to 11 residues. The CDR3 protein is CASSLRGEQYF. CDR3 sequence (DNA): TGTGCCAGCAGTTTACGCGGTGAGCAGTACTTC.

This clone was observed at least ten times. The chain has TRBV6-1 and TRBJ2-2; D may match TRBD1 or TRBD2 (6 bases each). V was pared by 8 bases and J by 1 base, with 11 bases between. This CDR3 region has 14 residues. Germline assignment: CDR1 MNHNS and CDR2 SASEGT. CDR3: CASGGTLNTGELFF. In nucleotides, the CDR3 is TGTGCCAGCGGGGGGACACTGAACACCGGGGAGCTGTTTTTT.

V usage is TRBV2 and J usage is TRBJ1-6, with unresolved D. The CDR3 consists of 14 residues. Per germline, CDR1 SNHLY and CDR2 FYNNEI. V lost 7 bases and J lost 0, with 7 bases in between. CDR3 in DNA: TGTGCCAGCATCCGGAGCTCCTATAATTCACCCCTCCACTTT. This sequence encodes CASIRSSYNSPLHF.

The rearrangement joins TRBV7-3 to TRBJ2-3, with D perhaps matching TRBD1 or TRBD2 (5 bases each). Trimming left V 2 bases short and J 10 bases short, with 13 bases between. The CDR3 consists of 13 residues. CDR1 is SGHTA and CDR2 is FQGTGA in the germline V gene. The CDR3 loop is CASSLGGPQAQYF. CDR3 nucleotides: TGTGCCAGCAGCTTAGGGGGACCCCAGGCGCAGTATTTT.

This rearrangement joins TRBV7-6 to TRBJ2-1; possibly TRBD1 for D (5 bases). The germline gives CDR1 SGHVS, CDR2 FNYEAQ. Trimming removed 5 bases at V and 0 bases at J, with 14 bases between. This CDR3 contains 16 residues. In DNA, the CDR3 is TGTGCCAGCAGCCCCGTTAGGGGCCACTCCTACAATGAGCAGTTCTTC. As protein: CASSPVRGHSYNEQFF. Full variable domain (remainder filled in from reference TRBV7-6 and TRBJ2-1): GAGVSQSPRYKVTKRGQDVALRCDPISGHVSLYWYRQALGQGPEFLTYFNYEAQQDKSGLPNDRFSAERPEGSISTLTIQRTEQRDSAMYRCASSPVRGHSYNEQFFGPGTRLTVL.

This clone occurred once. The chain recombines TRBV5-4 with TRBJ2-1; TRBD1 aligns across 9 bases. Germline CDR1 and CDR2: SGHNT and YYREEE (reference sequence). The CDR3 spans 15 residues. V trimming: 3 bases; J trimming: 3 bases; junction bases outside the gene matches: 4. The CDR3 nucleotides read TGTGCCAGCAGCTGGGACAGGGCGGGCTACAATGAGCAGTTCTTC. The encoded protein is CASSWDRAGYNEQFF. The full variable domain, with the rest looked up from reference TRBV5-4 and TRBJ2-1, is ETGVTQSPTHLIKTRGQQVTLRCSSQSGHNTVSWYQQALGQGPQFIFQYYREEENGRGNFPPRFSGLQFPNYSSELNVNALELDDSALYLCASSWDRAGYNEQFFGPGTRLTVL.

V and J are TRBV6-5 and TRBJ1-1; D is unresolved. Germline assignment: CDR1 MNHEY and CDR2 SVGAGI. Trimming stripped 4 bases from V and 3 bases from J, with 3 bases between. The CDR3 runs to 11 residues. CDR3 nucleotide sequence: TGTGCCAGCAGTTCGTACACTGAAGCTTTCTTT. The encoded protein is CASSSYTEAFF.

This clone was counted at least ten times. The chain employs TRBV2 and TRBJ1-2; D is unclear. V was pared by 6 bases and J by 7 bases, with 15 bases between. This CDR3 has 13 amino acids. Germline lookup yields CDR1 SNHLY and CDR2 FYNNEI. The CDR3 region is CASSPRAGFGYTF. DNA for the CDR3: TGTGCCAGCAGCCCCCGGGCAGGATTTGGCTACACCTTC.

CDR3 in amino acids: CATSRDPGGGIYGYTF. The DNA of the CDR3 is TGTGCCACCAGCAGAGATCCAGGGGGCGGGATCTATGGCTACACCTTC. The chain carries TRBV15 and TRBJ1-2; TRBD1 aligns across 8 bases. This CDR3 comprises 16 residues. V lost 0 bases to trimming and J lost 4 bases; unmatched junction nucleotides: 7. The germline V gene has CDR1 LNHNV and CDR2 YYDKDF (reference sequence).

The V and J genes are TRBV11-2 and TRBJ1-1; tentatively, D is TRBD1 (5 bases). Germline CDR1 is SGHAT and CDR2 is FQNNGV. The V and J ends lost 7 bases and 9 bases respectively, with 15 bases between them. This CDR3 is 12 amino acids long. CDR3 sequence (DNA): TGTGCCAGCACCCCCGGGGGGTTGAAAGCTTTCTTT. Translation gives CASTPGGLKAFF.

This sequence joins TRBV28 and TRBJ2-7; the D is unclear. The CDR3 spans 14 residues. Trimming left V 3 bases short and J 4 bases short, with 13 bases between. Germline V gene lookup returns CDR1 MDHEN and CDR2 SYDVKM. The chain's CDR3 is CASSFIQKPYEQYF. CDR3 nucleotide sequence: TGTGCCAGCAGTTTCATTCAGAAGCCGTACGAGCAGTACTTC.

This clone turned up a few times. The rearrangement links TRBV7-3 to TRBJ1-4; D remains ambiguous. This CDR3 comprises 12 residues. V dropped 2 bases and J dropped 8 bases, with 6 bases sitting between them. Germline CDR1 SGHTA, CDR2 FQGTGA. The CDR3 DNA reads TGTGCCAGCAGCTTATGGAGGGAAAAACTGTTTTTT. Translating gives CASSLWREKLFF.

The chain is built from TRBV7-8 and TRBJ2-3, with D unclear. CDR1 is SGHVS, CDR2 FQNEAQ, per germline. The CDR3 is 16 amino acids. V lost 1 base and J 0 bases, leaving 11 bases between the germline ends. This CDR3 is CASSLGGGTSTDTQYF. The CDR3 DNA sequence: TGTGCCAGCAGCTTAGGTGGCGGCACTAGCACAGATACGCAGTATTTT.

The V call is TRBV29-1, the J call TRBJ2-7; 8 positions agree with TRBD2. This CDR3 has 11 residues. V was clipped by 3 bases and J by 6 bases; unmatched bases: 1. Per the germline V gene, CDR1 is SQVTM and CDR2 is ANQGSEA. CDR3 DNA sequence: TGCAGCGTTGACCGGGGGGGCGAGCAGTACTTC. Amino acid sequence: CSVDRGGEQYF.

V usage is TRBV7-9 and J usage is TRBJ2-7; tentative D call: TRBD2 (5 bases). V lost 1 base to trimming and J lost 5 bases, with 9 bases between them. CDR3 length: 13 residues. In germline, CDR1 is SEHNR, CDR2 FQNEAQ (reference sequence). CDR3 in amino acids: CASSLERRDEQYF. The CDR3 nucleotides are TGTGCCAGCAGCTTAGAGAGGCGGGACGAGCAGTACTTC.

This clone was counted many times. The rearrangement joins TRBV12-5 to TRBJ2-5; no definite D call. V gave up 1 base and J gave up 5 bases, with 8 bases separating them. Germline CDR1 reads LGHNT; CDR2 reads FRNRAP. The CDR3 has 13 amino acids. This chain's CDR3 is CASGLGGYETQYF. In DNA, the CDR3 is TGTGCTAGTGGTTTGGGGGGTTACGAGACCCAGTACTTC.

DNA for the CDR3: TGTGCCACCAGCAGTGTCAGGAGGTCAGGGGCCTACGAGCAGTACTTC. This codes for CATSSVRRSGAYEQYF. This sequence joins TRBV15 and TRBJ2-5; tentative D call: TRBD1 (6 bases). TRBJ2-7 explains the end of the DNA better; the J call may be wrong. The CDR3 has 16 residues. Germline CDR1 is LNHNV and CDR2 is YYDKDF (reference sequence).

The V call is TRBV29-1, the J call TRBJ2-7, with TRBD2 matching 8 bases. Germline V gene lookup returns CDR1 SQVTM and CDR2 ANQGSEA. V gave up 6 bases and J gave up 5 bases; unmatched junction bases: 9. CDR3 length: 13 amino acids. This CDR3 is CSVDREGLHEQYF. The DNA of the CDR3 is TGCAGCGTGGACCGGGAGGGCCTCCACGAGCAGTACTTC.

J is TRBJ1-2 and V is TRBV29-1, with TRBD1 matching 8 bases. The CDR3 contains 17 residues. CDR1 is SQVTM and CDR2 is ANQGSEA in the germline V gene. The ends lost 5 bases at V and 6 bases at J; junction bases unmatched: 20. CDR3 bases: TGCAGCGTTATGACAGGGGTTTGGGTTGGGAGGGAAAATGGCTACACCTTC. Translation: CSVMTGVWVGRENGYTF. The variable domain in full, with the rest retrieved from reference TRBV29-1 and TRBJ1-2, is SAVISQKPSRDICQRGTSLTIQCQVDSQVTMMFWYRQQPGQSLTLIATANQGSEATYESGFVIDKFPISRPNLTFSTLTVSNMSPEDSSIYLCSVMTGVWVGRENGYTFGSGTRLTVV.

This clone occurred a few times. The genes are TRBV19 and TRBJ2-7; 9 bases are a match to TRBD1. Germline V gives CDR1 LNHDA, CDR2 SQIVND (reference sequence). The CDR3 has 15 amino acids. J gave up 5 bases and V 5 bases, and 10 bases lay outside the gene matches. The CDR3, as DNA: TGTGCCAGTAGTGCCCTCCTGGGACAGGGAAACGAGCAGTACTTC. This encodes CASSALLGQGNEQYF.

This clone has just a few counts. The chain carries TRBV6-1 and TRBJ2-7; D ambiguous. With 7 bases removed from V and 0 bases from J, the gap between germline ends came to 13 bases. Germline CDR1 is MNHNS and CDR2 is SASEGT. This CDR3 has 14 amino acids. CDR3 region: CASTPTWDSYEQYF. CDR3 coding DNA: TGTGCCAGCACCCCGACCTGGGACTCCTACGAGCAGTACTTC.

The chain has TRBV5-4 and TRBJ1-1, with unresolved D. Germline CDR1 is SGHNT and CDR2 is YYREEE (reference sequence). The V end was cut by 4 bases, the J end by 8 bases, with 12 bases between. The CDR3 covers 12 residues. CDR3 bases: TGTGCCAGCAGCCTGGACCAGCGGGAAGCTTTCTTT. This gives the protein CASSLDQREAFF. The full variable domain, rest sourced from reference TRBV5-4 and TRBJ1-1, is ETGVTQSPTHLIKTRGQQVTLRCSSQSGHNTVSWYQQALGQGPQFIFQYYREEENGRGNFPPRFSGLQFPNYSSELNVNALELDDSALYLCASSLDQREAFFGQGTRLTVV.

The chain uses TRBV7-3 and TRBJ2-1; TRBD1 matches at 8 bases. Losses at the gene ends were 1 base for V and 3 bases for J; bases not matched to a gene: 5. The length of the CDR3 is 16 residues. Germline lookup yields CDR1 SGHTA and CDR2 FQGTGA. CDR3 sequence (DNA): TGTGCCAGCAGCTTAAAAGGGACAGGCAGCTACAATGAGCAGTTCTTC. It encodes CASSLKGTGSYNEQFF.